This is a list of T cell receptor beta chains from one sample in a study of cytomegalovirus exposure and HLA in healthy donors. Assay: immunoSEQ multiplex PCR; the TCRdb copy retains only in-frame clones and omits some. The table has about 64,000 clones, about 89% seen once; the top ten hold roughly 1.8%. The material sequenced was PBMCs. These TCRs come from a woman between 18 and 29 years old in good health and CMV-seronegative. Both conserved end residues are part of each CDR3.

V: TRBV5-1; J: TRBJ2-4; CDR3: CASSPEGLGRSITKNIQYF
V: TRBV6-4; J: TRBJ2-3; CDR3: CASSDSSVADTQYF
V: TRBV7-6; J: TRBJ1-1; CDR3: CASSLTNRGEAFF
V: TRBV11-1; J: TRBJ2-7; CDR3: CASSLVGLAREQYF
V: TRBV18; J: TRBJ1-3; CDR3: CASSPQGQGHIGNTIYF
V: TRBV27; J: TRBJ2-1; CDR3: CASSPRLAGFNEQFF
V: TRBV7-2; J: TRBJ2-7; CDR3: CASSRSGGVYEQYF
V: TRBV9; J: TRBJ2-1; CDR3: CASSVGQAGGHNEQFF
V: TRBV7-3; J: TRBJ2-2; CDR3: CASSFRGAGTGELFF
V: TRBV9; J: TRBJ2-1; CDR3: CASSLYSYNEQFF
V: TRBV27; J: TRBJ1-5; CDR3: CASSFAGGLSNQPQHF
V: TRBV28; J: TRBJ2-7; CDR3: CASSFGFLTSYEQYF
V: TRBV27; J: TRBJ2-6; CDR3: CASSLTAGANVLTF
V: TRBV9; J: TRBJ2-2; CDR3: CASRRQGTTGELFF
V: TRBV7-8; J: TRBJ1-4; CDR3: CASSMTGGNEKLFF
V: TRBV11-2; J: TRBJ2-2; CDR3: CASSSLATGELFF
V: TRBV19; J: TRBJ2-3; CDR3: CASSIDRNGWKDTQYF
V: TRBV25-1; J: TRBJ1-1; CDR3: CASSDPREGNTEAFF
V: TRBV4-2; J: TRBJ2-2; CDR3: CASSQDGGSRRELFF
V: TRBV7-8; J: TRBJ2-7; CDR3: CASSSGQGGGEQYF
V: TRBV30; J: TRBJ2-3; CDR3: CAWSVGTGVADTQYF
V: TRBV5-1; J: TRBJ1-2; CDR3: CASRTDGQANYGYTF
V: TRBV19; J: TRBJ2-3; CDR3: CASSIIGGSTDTQYF
V: TRBV7-3; J: TRBJ1-2; CDR3: CASSEATGTGHLGYTF
V: TRBV6-6; J: TRBJ1-5; CDR3: CASSYSGRGDQPQHF
V: TRBV30; J: TRBJ2-7; CDR3: CAWSVAGGGEQYF
V: TRBV5-1; J: TRBJ1-1; CDR3: CASSSDRVVNTEAFF
V: TRBV5-6; J: TRBJ1-2; CDR3: CASSPTGGNYGYTF
V: TRBV15; J: TRBJ2-7; CDR3: CATSRGTIYEQYF
V: TRBV30; J: TRBJ2-1; CDR3: CAWSPQRGWRDPGDEQFF
V: TRBV15; J: TRBJ2-7; CDR3: CATSRDRGTSYEQYF
V: TRBV27; J: TRBJ2-7; CDR3: CASSNGGYEQYF
V: TRBV5-5; J: TRBJ2-7; CDR3: CASSAGQRRSYEQYF
V: TRBV2; J: TRBJ2-7; CDR3: CASSIQGLSMFHEQYF
V: TRBV2; J: TRBJ1-4; CDR3: CASSTLTLNEKLFF
V: TRBV7-6; J: TRBJ2-2; CDR3: CASSRRDTGELFF
V: TRBV5-1; J: TRBJ1-1; CDR3: CASSHDGGLAEAFF
V: TRBV13; J: TRBJ2-4; CDR3: CASSLGRDRGVAKNIQYF
V: TRBV11-2; J: TRBJ1-2; CDR3: CASGQGFGYTF
V: TRBV15; J: TRBJ2-3; CDR3: CATSRGLAGQSQYF
V: TRBV27; J: TRBJ2-4; CDR3: CASSFRAGTAIDIQYF
V: TRBV6-6; J: TRBJ2-7; CDR3: CATRGRETYEQYF
V: TRBV5-1; J: TRBJ2-7; CDR3: CASSLDRLGPSEQYF
V: TRBV9; J: TRBJ2-5; CDR3: CASSVGASGGQETQYF
V: TRBV9; J: TRBJ1-1; CDR3: CASSRFSGLAEAFF
V: TRBV29-1; J: TRBJ1-2; CDR3: CSVAPFYSNYGYTF
V: TRBV27; J: TRBJ2-5; CDR3: CASSEVARVETQYF